The source of this T cell receptor (beta chain) is a study of CD8 T cells in ankylosing spondylitis. Study conclusions and caveats: According to the report, clones linked to the disease were significantly enriched in matched synovial fluid samples taken from ankylosing spondylitis patients.

At least ten counts were recorded for this clonotype. Its specificity is unknown. Quantitative 5'-RACE was performed with molecular barcodes, and it yielded the TCR beta libraries. Each CDR3 protein is one row after TCRdb ran MiXCR on the 5' RACE reads. The table includes 25,000 to 40,000 distinct CDR3 sequences, 7.2% detected once. Trimming took 6 bases from V and 9 from J; bases not matched to a gene: 12. The CDR3 consists of 15 residues. The V gene's germline CDR1 is DFQATT and CDR2 SNEGSKA (reference sequence). V and J are TRBV20-1 and TRBJ2-1; 12 positions match TRBD2. Sequenced input: blood, either unsorted or a sorted T cell fraction (not recorded which). This clonotype originated in a male donor with ankylosing spondylitis or in good health (not recorded which). CDR3 loop: CSAQRSSGRASEQFF. For the CDR3, the DNA is TGCAGTGCCCAAAGGTCTAGCGGGAGGGCCAGTGAGCAGTTCTTC.